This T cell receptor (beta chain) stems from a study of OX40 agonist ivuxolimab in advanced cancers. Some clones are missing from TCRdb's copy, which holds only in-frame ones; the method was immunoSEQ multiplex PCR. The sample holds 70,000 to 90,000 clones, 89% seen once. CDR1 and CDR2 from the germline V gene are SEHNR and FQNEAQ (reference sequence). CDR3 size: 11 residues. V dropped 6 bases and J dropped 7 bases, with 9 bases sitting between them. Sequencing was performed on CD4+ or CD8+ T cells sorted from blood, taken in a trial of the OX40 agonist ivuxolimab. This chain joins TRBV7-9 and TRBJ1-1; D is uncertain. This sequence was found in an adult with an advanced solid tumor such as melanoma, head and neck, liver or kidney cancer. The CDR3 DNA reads TGTGCCAGCAGGGTATCAGGTGAAGCTTTCTTT. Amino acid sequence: CASRVSGEAFF. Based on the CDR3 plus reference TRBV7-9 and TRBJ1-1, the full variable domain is DTGVSQNPRHKITKRGQNVTFRCDPISEHNRLYWYRQTLGQGPEFLTYFQNEAQLEKSRLLSDRFSAERPKGSFSTLEIQRTEQGDSAMYLCASRVSGEAFFGQGTRLTVV.